This T cell receptor beta chain was found in a study of blood T cell repertoires in COVID-19. At the level of the study: Whether acute or convalescent, the COVID-19 samples came from the United States, Italy and Spain.

V was cut by 0 bases and J by 5 bases, with 10 bases left in between. This CDR3 region has 14 residues. Per germline, CDR1 MNHEY and CDR2 SVGAGI. Original processing notes: Scientists estimated how many nucleated cells there were by amplifying reference gene primers. Only in-frame clones appear in the TCRdb table, and some are missing; sequencing was by immunoSEQ multiplex PCR. V, J and clone size are those of that table, while D and trimming were read from the DNA. The sample contains approximately 490,000 clones, about nine tenths of which appear only once. The V call is TRBV6-5, the J call TRBJ1-2, with D perhaps matching TRBD1 (5 bases). The sequenced sample was PBMCs or T cells enriched from blood (not recorded which). This TCR was recovered from a woman in her sixties who had recovered from COVID-19. In DNA, the CDR3 is TGTGCCAGCAGTTACTCGAAGGCAGGGTATGGCTACACCTTC. Encoded protein: CASSYSKAGYGYTF.